This T cell receptor beta chain was identified during a study of cytomegalovirus exposure and HLA in healthy donors (TCRdb year 2017). For the study in its entirety: An earlier analysis of some 600 of the donors reported about 300 Gb of sequence data and approximately 120 million unique TCR beta sequences obtained from some 200 million T cells. A later analysis re-analyzed previously published TCR beta repertoires from 660 or so donors and added high-resolution HLA genotyping to study TCR occurrence patterns. Typing coverage differed by locus: A, B, C, DRB1 and DQB1 were typed in roughly 620-630 donors, DQA1 in about 500, DPA1 in roughly 590, and DPB1 in just under 490. On average, 235,054 unique TCR beta nucleotide sequences were sequenced per donor among 398 genotyped donors of the cohort, with around 19% of those sequences being non-productive. Of the approximately 400 genotyped donors, 65% to 90% fell in the genetic ancestry cluster associated with self-reported Caucasian donors. To predict cytomegalovirus infection status, the study brought together high-throughput TCR immunosequencing, statistical association of individual TCRs with disease status, and machine learning. An early release covering 500 to 750 HLA-typed donors comprised approximately 300 gigabases of sequencing data and around 85 million unique TCR sequences. In an earlier analysis of a few hundred of the donors, high-throughput TCR beta sequencing was used to judge whether each TCR beta V gene segment behaved as functional or pseudogenic. Donor age, sex, ethnicity and CMV serostatus were compiled alongside the repertoire data. HLA typing included class I and class II loci at four-digit resolution. Using immunosequencing, the study profiled T cell repertoires from 500 to 800 subjects and related those repertoires to cytomegalovirus serostatus. The study was designed to test whether signatures of past pathogen exposure could be identified by cataloging public T cell receptors. Rather than drawing on any new phenotypic data, the later analysis identified candidate immune exposures from TCR beta sequences and the way those sequences occurred across donors. Every discovery cohort repertoire had been produced on one sequencing platform. A later genetic analysis used genome-wide SNP genotypes for about 65% of the roughly 700 donors, treating that subset as a discovery cohort. A handful of DR-DQ haplotypes were handled as single units for association and clustering because linkage in the cohort was strong. A separate validation cohort of roughly 130 different subjects was used in addition to the roughly 640-subject first cohort.

What the authors observed across the whole study: Three of the identified cytomegalovirus-associated TCR beta chains were confirmed in vitro to be specific for cytomegalovirus antigens. In a later analysis, most CMV-associated TCR beta chains were found to appear HLA-restricted, with HLA associations seemingly driven largely by CMV exposure. A further reported finding was that TCR beta sequences accurately predicted the HLA-A and HLA-B alleles for most subjects in the first cohort. In an earlier analysis of a few hundred of the donors, most TCR beta V segments were observed in productive rearrangements about 87% or about 30% of the time, broadly matching IMGT annotations. Because the 87-base-pair reads could not distinguish some IMGT-functional V segments, including TRBV6-2 and TRBV6-3, those segments were excluded. An association between a missense DCLRE1C variant and V-gene and J-gene trimming of TCR beta chains was found in a later genetic analysis and replicated in an independent cohort. CMV serostatus was the only immune exposure information available for the cohort. In both the original and validation cohorts, the classifier was reported to diagnose cytomegalovirus status with high specificity and sensitivity. According to a later analysis, TCR association rates differed among HLA loci, with DRB1 alleles showing the most associated TCRs and HLA-C alleles showing the fewest. In a later analysis, HLA-associated TCR beta chains were found to be more clonally expanded and to have lower generation probabilities than equally common non-associated chains. In this cohort, only TCR beta chains were sequenced, and detectable features were limited by the absence of alpha or paired-chain data. Several of the top co-occurrence clusters appeared to be linked to parvovirus B19, influenza, CMV and Epstein-Barr virus, according to a later analysis. The study listed 164 TCR beta chains as associated with cytomegalovirus. Presence/absence analyses assumed roughly uniform sequencing depth across donors, an assumption that may not hold. A later analysis associated 16,951 TCR beta sequences with specific HLA alleles at a false discovery rate of 0.05. It was suggested by the authors that the approach could potentially be generalized to other disease states and immunological phenotypes. Linkage disequilibrium might explain the correlated functional status among segregating V segments, but an unknown experimental factor could not be ruled out. Most TCR sequences were observed very rarely across donors, whereas some public TCRs were present in many individuals. Because HLA typing was missing for some donors at each locus, association tests included only the typed subset. A later genetic analysis reported fewer N-insertions in productive TCRs among donors in an Asian-associated ancestry cluster than the roughly 620-donor mean. Because counts were too low, seventeen rarely observed V segments, including chromosome 9 orphons, were excluded from the earlier analysis of fewer than 650 of the donors. When HLA alleles, especially DR and DQ, strongly co-occurred, attributing TCR associations to individual alleles was difficult. A group of highly shared sequence variants was considered likely to be a technical artifact of the sequencing pipeline.

Libraries were made using the immunoSEQ multiplex PCR assay. The multiplex PCR relied on a mix of 60 forward primers for TCR Vbeta segments and 13 reverse primers for TCR Jbeta segments. A multiplex PCR assay on genomic DNA amplified the CDR3 region of rearranged TCR beta genes. The Illumina HiSeq System was used to sequence the amplified TCR beta libraries as 87-base-pair reads. The original methods were these. A later analysis tallied 75 million to 95 million unique TCR beta chains across the 610 or so repertoires, and about 10 million of those chains were shared by two or more donors. To remove PCR and sequencing errors, raw reads were error-corrected and collapsed into unique sequences using a nearest-neighbor algorithm that merged closely related sequences. Alignment of CDR3 sequences to IMGT reference sequences was used to assign V, D and J gene segments. Each retained sequence needed at least a six-nucleotide match to both a V gene segment and a J gene segment. A rearrangement counted as productive if the CDR3 had no stop codons and remained in frame with V and J, and every other rearrangement counted as non-productive. Following IMGT convention, CDR3 was defined as the stretch from the second conserved V-encoded cysteine to the conserved J-encoded phenylalanine. The earlier analysis of about 500 of the donors excluded sequences that lacked an unambiguous match to a single V gene segment. An earlier analysis of a few hundred of the donors classified V segments as functional when productive rearrangements were above 56.7% and as segregating when the standard deviation between donors was above 5%. To diagnose cytomegalovirus status from the catalog of TCR beta chain sequences, a statistical classification framework was built. In a later analysis, V and J genes were assigned by comparing TCR nucleotide sequences against IMGT/GENE-DB human TR gene sequences. In a later analysis, CDR3 sequences and most-parsimonious VDJ recombination scenarios were assigned using the TCRdist pipeline. In a later analysis, every TCR beta chain was defined by the combination of its CDR3 amino acid sequence and its V-gene family, and reads without a unique V-gene family were dropped. In a later analysis, nearly 600 highly shared, low-generation-probability nucleotide sequences were removed to address suspected cross-contamination and a sequencing artifact. A later analysis calculated a clonal expansion index for each public chain from normalized within-repertoire ranks of inferred template counts. In a later analysis, generation probabilities were computed with a VDJ recombination model fitted to out-of-frame rearrangements, and the resulting probabilities were checked against IGoR. A later analysis scored TCR-TCR, TCR-HLA and TCR-CMV co-occurrence with hypergeometric tests, applying a repertoire-size bias correction to TCR pairs. To estimate false discovery rates, a later analysis permuted the HLA or CMV assignments 20 times. A later analysis grouped co-occurring TCRs with DBSCAN, adding TCRdist sequence similarity when clustering within HLA-allele-positive subsets. Co-occurrence clustering excluded repertoires with fewer than 30,000 or more than 120,000 public chains, plus five with anomalous nucleotide sharing. The table was pulled from immuneACCESS by TCRdb, which kept in-frame rearrangements only. Such tables lose some clones; where checked, under half of the loss comes from unresolved V genes, and the rest has no known cause. For V, J and clone size, that table is used; D and trimming come from the DNA. Across this sample there are roughly 170,000 clones, with around 80% seen only once. About 7% of the sample rests with the top ten.

The CDR3 spans 17 residues, from the cysteine through the phenylalanine. The DNA shown is the 51-base CDR3, in frame from base 1. For this chain, trimming is 4 bases at the V end and 0 bases at the J end, and the number of junction bases without a gene match is 2. CDR1 and CDR2, per the germline V gene (reference sequence), are SEHNR and FQNEAQ. The cohort was made up of 666 healthy bone marrow donors. At the time of sampling, every cohort member was nominally healthy, though immune exposures that went unrecorded were likely present. The donor tested CMV seropositive and was one of the 289 seropositive cohort members. A peripheral blood sample was collected from each donor, and TCR beta sequencing was performed on peripheral blood mononuclear cells. Genomic DNA extraction from the blood cell samples was performed with the Qiagen DNeasy Blood Extraction Kit. In the case of this clone: Its recognized antigen is unknown. No much larger clone is present one base from it, and per-base qualities are unavailable.

The clonotype originates from a man aged 25 to 40 in good health and CMV-seropositive. Sequences were obtained from PBMCs. The rearrangement combines TRBV7-9 with TRBJ2-3; 15 nucleotides in the junction match TRBD2. The CDR3 region: CASSSGLAGGSTDTQYF. The base sequence is TGTGCCAGCAGCTCAGGACTAGCGGGAGGGAGCACAGATACGCAGTATTTT.